This TCR beta chain is from a study of post-analysis software for immune sequencing data. Looking at the study overall: Relapsing-remitting, secondary progressive and progressive-relapsing forms made up the multiple sclerosis disease courses.

The authors incorporated unique molecular identifiers into the TCR beta cDNA libraries. When about 0.85 to 11 million T cells were used, they gave about 550,000 cDNA molecules. TCRdb re-analysed the PCR reads in MiXCR, keeping a single row per CDR3 protein. This table has about 540,000 distinct CDR3 sequences, around a third appearing once. This clonotype was seen more than once but under ten times. Its antigen is unknown. Findings and caveats of the study: Elevated frequency relative to controls characterized several TRBV segments in patients, TRBV5-6, TRBV5-1 and TRBV20-1 among them. Strong co-clustering by F measure was seen for same-batch samples. Those with multiple sclerosis, the patient group, showed significantly lower normalized Chao1 diversity than controls.

V was cut by 0 bases and J by 0 bases, with 12 bases left in between. Germline V gene data show CDR1 as LGHNA and CDR2 as YNFKEQ. The CDR3 is 16 amino acids. The clonotype was recovered from a girl aged 2-17 years with multiple sclerosis. Specimen: blood. This rearrangement joins TRBV4-2 to TRBJ2-7; D may match TRBD1 or TRBD2 (5 bases each). CDR3 coding DNA: TGTGCCAGCAGCCAAGACTATCCGGGGACCTCCTACGAGCAGTACTTC. Translation: CASSQDYPGTSYEQYF.